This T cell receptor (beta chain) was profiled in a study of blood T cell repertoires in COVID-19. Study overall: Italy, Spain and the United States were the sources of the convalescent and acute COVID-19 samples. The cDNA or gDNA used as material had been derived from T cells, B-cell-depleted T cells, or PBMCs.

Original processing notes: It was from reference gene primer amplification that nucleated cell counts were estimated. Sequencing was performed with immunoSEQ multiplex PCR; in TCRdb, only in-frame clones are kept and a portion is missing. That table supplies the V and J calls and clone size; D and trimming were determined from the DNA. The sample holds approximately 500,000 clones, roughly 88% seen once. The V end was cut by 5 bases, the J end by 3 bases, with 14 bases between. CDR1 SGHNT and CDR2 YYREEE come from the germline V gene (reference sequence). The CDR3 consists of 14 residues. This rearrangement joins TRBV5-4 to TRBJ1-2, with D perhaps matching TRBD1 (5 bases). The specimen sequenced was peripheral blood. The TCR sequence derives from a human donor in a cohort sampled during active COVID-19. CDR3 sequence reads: CASSSGIPHYGYTF. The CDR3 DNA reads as TGTGCCAGCAGTTCAGGGATCCCACACTATGGCTACACCTTC. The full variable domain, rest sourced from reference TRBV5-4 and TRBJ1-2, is ETGVTQSPTHLIKTRGQQVTLRCSSQSGHNTVSWYQQALGQGPQFIFQYYREEENGRGNFPPRFSGLQFPNYSSELNVNALELDDSALYLCASSSGIPHYGYTFGSGTRLTVV.